This TCR beta chain emerged from a study of blood T cells in healthy people across ages. A J-beta primer mix and a sample-barcoded 5' primer were used in a second PCR of about 7 to 12 cycles. TCRdb called the 5' RACE reads again in MiXCR, with one record for every CDR3 protein. This table has 600,000 to 850,000 distinct CDR3 sequences, around 25% appearing once. Germline CDR1 is SGHKS and CDR2 is YYEKEE (reference sequence). The CDR3 totals 17 residues. After removal of 0 bases from V and 5 bases from J, the junction contained 6 bases not matched to a gene. This same sample was also part of a study on T cells of mothers and their children.

The origin of this receptor is a boy between 5 and 17 years old in good health. The sample was blood. The chain couples TRBV5-5 to TRBJ2-4, with TRBD2 matching over 12 bases. The CDR3 DNA reads as TGTGCCAGCAGCTTGGCTAGCGGGGGGGCGTCCCAAAACATTCAGTACTTC. Encoded protein: CASSLASGGASQNIQYF.